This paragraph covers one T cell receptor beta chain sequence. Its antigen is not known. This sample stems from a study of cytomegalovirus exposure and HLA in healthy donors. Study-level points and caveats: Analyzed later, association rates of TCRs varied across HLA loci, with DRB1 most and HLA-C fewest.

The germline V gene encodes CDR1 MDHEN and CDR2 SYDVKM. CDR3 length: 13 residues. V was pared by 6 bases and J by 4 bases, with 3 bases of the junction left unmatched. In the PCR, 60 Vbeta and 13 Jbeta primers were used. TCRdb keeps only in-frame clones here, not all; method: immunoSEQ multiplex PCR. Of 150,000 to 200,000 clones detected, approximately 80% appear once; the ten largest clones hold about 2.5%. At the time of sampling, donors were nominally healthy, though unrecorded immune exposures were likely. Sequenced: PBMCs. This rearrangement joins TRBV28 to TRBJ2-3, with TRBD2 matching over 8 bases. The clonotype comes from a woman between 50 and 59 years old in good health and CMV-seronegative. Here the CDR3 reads CASRTAGADTQYF. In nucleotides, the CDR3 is TGTGCCAGCAGGACAGCGGGGGCAGATACGCAGTATTTT.